This TCR beta chain was sequenced in a study of blood T cell repertoires in COVID-19. On the study more broadly: COVID-19 samples from acute and convalescent phases originated in the United States, Italy and Spain. Sample material is recorded as cDNA or gDNA derived from T cells, B-cell-depleted T cells, or PBMCs.

CDR1 MNHEY and CDR2 SVGAGI come from the germline V gene. The V gene lost 7 bases and the J gene lost 3 bases, with 11 bases spanning the gap. The CDR3 is 13 amino acids. TCRdb's table, derived via immunoSEQ multiplex PCR, lists solely in-frame clones and lacks some. The table lists over 200,000 clones, roughly 77% of them singletons. Specimen: peripheral blood. This chain connects TRBV6-5 to TRBJ2-3, with a weak D call TRBD1 (6 bases). The TCR comes from an elderly woman with acute or convalescent COVID-19. The CDR3 region has the DNA TGTGCCAGCACCCGGACAGTAACAGATACGCAGTATTTT. This encodes CASTRTVTDTQYF.